This T cell receptor beta chain originates from a study of regulatory T cells in long-lasting Graves disease. This clonotype was counted ten times or more. Germline V gives CDR1 MDHEN, CDR2 SYDVKM. The CDR3 contains 14 residues. Trimming stripped 6 bases from V and 0 bases from J, with 9 bases between. Construction of the TCR beta libraries employed iRepertoire HTBI primers in conjunction with Arm-PCR of CDR3 regions. TCRdb re-analysed the multiplex PCR reads in MiXCR, keeping a single row per CDR3 protein. The profile shows around 470,000 distinct CDR3 sequences, less than 15% of them singletons. Time point: newly diagnosed GD, antithyroid drugs for less than 3 months. Following extraction of RNA from PBMCs, that RNA was used to make the TCR library. Clinicians diagnosed Graves' disease using American Thyroid Association guidelines. This sample was also put to use in a study of T cells in Graves' hyperthyroidism and ophthalmopathy.

The receptor's source is a woman between 50 and 59 years old with Graves disease. V and J are TRBV28 and TRBJ2-1; D may be TRBD2 (6 bases). Sequenced material: peripheral blood mononuclear cells (PBMCs), taken at new diagnosis, from a patient treated with antithyroid drugs. In DNA, the CDR3 is TGTGCCAGCAGGGGGGAGGCCTCCTACAATGAGCAGTTCTTC. It encodes CASRGEASYNEQFF.